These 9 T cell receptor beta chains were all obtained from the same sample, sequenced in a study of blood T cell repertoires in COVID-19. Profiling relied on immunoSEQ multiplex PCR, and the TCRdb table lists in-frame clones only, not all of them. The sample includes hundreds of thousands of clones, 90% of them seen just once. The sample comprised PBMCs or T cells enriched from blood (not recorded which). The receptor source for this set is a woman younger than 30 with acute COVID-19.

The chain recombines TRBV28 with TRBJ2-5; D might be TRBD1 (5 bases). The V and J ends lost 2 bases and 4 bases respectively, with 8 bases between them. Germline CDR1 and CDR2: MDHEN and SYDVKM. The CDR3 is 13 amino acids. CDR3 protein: CASSLRGGETQYF. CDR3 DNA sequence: TGTGCCAGCAGTTTAAGGGGTGGAGAGACCCAGTACTTC. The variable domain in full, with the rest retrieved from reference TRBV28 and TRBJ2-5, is DVKVTQSSRYLVKRTGEKVFLECVQDMDHENMFWYRQDPGLGLRLIYFSYDVKMKEKGDIPEGYSVSREKKERFSLILESASTNQTSMYLCASSLRGGETQYFGPGTRLLVL.

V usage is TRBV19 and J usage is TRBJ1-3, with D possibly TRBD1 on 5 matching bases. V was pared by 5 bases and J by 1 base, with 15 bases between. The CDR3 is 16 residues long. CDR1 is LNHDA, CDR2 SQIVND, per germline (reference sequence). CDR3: CASSPRKGMSGNTIYF. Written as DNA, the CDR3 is TGTGCCAGTAGTCCCCGGAAGGGGATGTCTGGAAACACCATATATTTT.

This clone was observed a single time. The CDR3 reads CASRGEQGAKIPNYGYTF. CDR3 nucleotide sequence: TGTGCCAGTAGAGGCGAGCAGGGGGCCAAGATTCCTAACTATGGCTACACCTTC. The J gene is TRBJ1-2, the V gene TRBV19; 8 bases fit TRBD1. After removal of 6 bases from V and 0 bases from J, the junction contained 15 bases not matched to a gene. The CDR3 length is 18 residues. Germline loops: CDR1 LNHDA, CDR2 SQIVND (reference sequence).

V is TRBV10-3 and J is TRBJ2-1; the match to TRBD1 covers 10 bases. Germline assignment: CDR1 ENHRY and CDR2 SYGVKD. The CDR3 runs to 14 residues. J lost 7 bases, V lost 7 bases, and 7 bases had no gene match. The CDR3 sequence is CAINGQGVGNEQFF. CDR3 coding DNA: TGTGCCATCAATGGACAGGGGGTGGGGAATGAGCAGTTCTTC.

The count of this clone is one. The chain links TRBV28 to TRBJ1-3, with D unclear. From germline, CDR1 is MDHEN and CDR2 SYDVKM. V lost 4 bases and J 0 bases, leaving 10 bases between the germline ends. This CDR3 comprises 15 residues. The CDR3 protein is CASSSDIRSGNTIYF. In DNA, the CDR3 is TGTGCCAGCAGTTCCGACATCCGCTCTGGAAACACCATATATTTT.

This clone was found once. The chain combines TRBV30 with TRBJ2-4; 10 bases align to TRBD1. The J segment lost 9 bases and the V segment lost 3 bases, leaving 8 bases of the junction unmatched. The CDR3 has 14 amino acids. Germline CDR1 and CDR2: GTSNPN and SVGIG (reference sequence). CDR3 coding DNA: TGTGCCTGGAGAGACCGGACAGGGGGGGTCATTCAGTACTTC. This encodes CAWRDRTGGVIQYF.

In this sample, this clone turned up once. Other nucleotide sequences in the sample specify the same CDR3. CDR3 sequence (DNA): TGTGCCACCAGCAGAGAAGGCGACAGGGGATATGGCTACACCTTC. Protein sequence: CATSREGDRGYGYTF. The chain links TRBV15 to TRBJ1-2; 8 bases map to TRBD1. CDR1 is LNHNV, CDR2 YYDKDF, per germline (reference sequence). Trimming at V came to 0 bases and at J to 5 bases, leaving 5 bases not matched to a gene. The CDR3 covers 15 residues. The full variable domain, in which reference TRBV15 and TRBJ1-2 provide the parts outside the CDR3, is DAMVIQNPRYQVTQFGKPVTLSCSQTLNHNVMYWYQQKSSQAPKLLFHYYDKDFNNEADTPDNFQSRRPNTSFCFLDIRSPGLGDTAMYLCATSREGDRGYGYTFGSGTRLTVV.

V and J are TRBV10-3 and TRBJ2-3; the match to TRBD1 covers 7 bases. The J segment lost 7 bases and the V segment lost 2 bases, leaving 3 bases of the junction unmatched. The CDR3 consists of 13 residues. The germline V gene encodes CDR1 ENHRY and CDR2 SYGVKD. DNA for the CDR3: TGTGCCATCAGTGAGGCACAGGGGTATACGCAGTATTTT. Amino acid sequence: CAISEAQGYTQYF.

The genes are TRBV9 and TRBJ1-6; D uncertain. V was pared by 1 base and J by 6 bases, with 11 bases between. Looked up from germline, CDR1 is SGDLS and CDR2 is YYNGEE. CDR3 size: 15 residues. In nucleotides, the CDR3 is TGTGCCAGCAGCGTACAAGGAGGGCCTAATTCACCCCTCCACTTT. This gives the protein CASSVQGGPNSPLHF.